Reported below is one T cell receptor beta chain. Its specificity is not known. This record belongs to a study of vaccination effects on CD4 cells after COVID-19. The wider study: Two-dose vaccination with either BNT162b2 or mRNA-1273 was given to the participants. Whole-study findings and limits: Clonal contraction was marked in infection- and vaccine-induced clones late after vaccination.

Viral peptide pool expansion of antigen-specific CD4+ T cells preceded sequencing in the ViraFEST assay. CD4+ T cells were isolated after about nine days of culture. Having tested negative for nucleocapsid antibodies, the vaccine recipients showed no prior SARS-CoV-2 infection. Two million PBMC per well received 10 IU/ml IL-2 and approximately 10 ug/ml peptides in culture. Cells had half their medium changed to IL-2 medium on days 3 and 7. Repertoires were generated with immunoSEQ multiplex PCR, while TCRdb's copy carries only in-frame clones and drops some. Of tens of thousands of clones in the sample, roughly 70% are singletons; the top ten hold about a sixth. V was clipped by 4 bases and J by 4 bases, with 12 bases between them. The V gene's germline CDR1 is SGHKS and CDR2 YYEKEE (reference sequence). CDR3 size: 14 residues.

The input for sequencing was CD4+ T cells from PBMCs cultured with SARS-CoV-2 spike peptides, taken before COVID-19 vaccination. The chain has TRBV5-5 and TRBJ2-1; a weak D match, TRBD2 (5 bases). The receptor was derived from a human donor who received a COVID-19 vaccine. The CDR3 DNA reads as TGTGCCAGCAGCCTGGACTTAAGTTACAATGAGCAGTTCTTC. Its protein is CASSLDLSYNEQFF.